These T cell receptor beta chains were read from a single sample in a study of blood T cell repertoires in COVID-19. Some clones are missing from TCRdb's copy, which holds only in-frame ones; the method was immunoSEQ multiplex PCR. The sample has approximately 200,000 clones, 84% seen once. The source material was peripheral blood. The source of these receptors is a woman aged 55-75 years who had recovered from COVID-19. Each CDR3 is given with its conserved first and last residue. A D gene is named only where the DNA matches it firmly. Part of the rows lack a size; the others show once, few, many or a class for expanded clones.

CASSPRDNSGNTIYF TGTGCCAGCTCACCAAGGGACAACTCTGGAAACACCATATATTTT NA TRBJ1-3 NA TRBV18
CASSPGQGFRNGYTF TGCGCCAGCAGCCCGGGACAGGGGTTCCGGAATGGCTACACCTTC TRBD1 TRBJ1-2 NA TRBV4-3
CASSPDRTGELFF TGTGCCAGCAGCCCGGACAGGACCGGGGAGCTGTTTTTT TRBD1 TRBJ2-2 NA TRBV7-9
CASSQPGETQYF TGTGCCAGCAGCCAACCCGGAGAGACCCAGTACTTC NA TRBJ2-5 NA TRBV3-1/TRBV3-2
CATSGTTNTEAFF TGTGCCACTTCCGGGACAACGAACACTGAAGCTTTCTTT NA TRBJ1-1 NA TRBV24-1
CSASSSGVGYGYTF TGCAGTGCTAGTTCGTCCGGGGTTGGCTATGGCTACACCTTC NA TRBJ1-2 once TRBV20-1
CASRRDPGNTIYF TGTGCCAGCAGGCGGGACCCTGGAAACACCATATATTTT NA TRBJ1-3 NA TRBV6-5
CASSFGHGLAGKQETQYF TGCGCCAGCAGCTTTGGCCATGGACTAGCGGGGAAACAAGAGACCCAGTACTTC TRBD2 TRBJ2-5 few TRBV5-1
CASSLGGANTEAFF TGTGCCAGCAGCTTAGGAGGGGCCAACACTGAAGCTTTCTTT NA TRBJ1-1 NA TRBV7-3
CASSPRPKSSYNSPLHF TGTGCCAGCAGTCCACGCCCTAAAAGCTCCTATAATTCACCCCTCCACTTT NA TRBJ1-6 NA TRBV6-2/TRBV6-3
CASSELGDRGGSNQPQHF TGTGCCAGCAGTGAATTAGGAGACAGGGGAGGTAGCAATCAGCCCCAGCATTTT TRBD1 TRBJ1-5 NA TRBV25-1
CASSTGTLRTYNEQFF TGTGCCAGCAGCACCGGGACTCTCCGCACCTACAATGAGCAGTTCTTC NA TRBJ2-1 few TRBV5-6
CASQRRQSTNEKLFF TGTGCCAGCCAACGGAGGCAGTCAACTAATGAAAAACTGTTTTTT NA TRBJ1-4 once TRBV27
CASSQASRNEQFF TGTGCCAGCAGCCAGGCCAGCAGGAATGAGCAGTTCTTC NA TRBJ2-1 NA TRBV7-9
CTHQEWTSGHNEQFF TGTACACACCAGGAGTGGACTAGCGGCCACAATGAGCAGTTCTTC TRBD2 TRBJ2-1 NA TRBV24-1
CASRPQGAGGYTF TGTGCCAGCAGACCTCAGGGGGCAGGGGGCTACACCTTC TRBD1 TRBJ1-2 NA TRBV27
CASTDRGGGNTIYF TGTGCCAGTACTGACAGGGGTGGAGGAAACACCATATATTTT TRBD1 TRBJ1-3 NA TRBV19
CAWSRVGGDGYTF TGTGCCTGGAGCCGGGTGGGGGGAGATGGCTACACCTTC NA TRBJ1-2 NA TRBV30
CASTTRQGDQPQHF TGTGCCAGCACTACCCGACAGGGAGATCAGCCCCAGCATTTT TRBD1 TRBJ1-5 few TRBV6-5
CASSQASPKNTGELFF TGTGCCAGCAGCCAAGCTAGCCCGAAGAACACCGGGGAGCTGTTTTTT NA TRBJ2-2 NA TRBV3-1/TRBV3-2
CASSEVRTSGYNEQFF TGTGCCAGCAGTGAAGTGCGGACTAGCGGCTACAATGAGCAGTTCTTC TRBD2 TRBJ2-1 NA TRBV6-1
CATSRWTGIYGYTF TGTGCCACCAGCAGATGGACGGGAATCTATGGCTACACCTTC NA TRBJ1-2 NA TRBV15
CASSRQGDSYEQYF TGTGCCAGCAGTCGACAGGGGGACTCCTACGAGCAGTACTTC TRBD1 TRBJ2-7 NA TRBV6-5
CASSSAVYNEQFF TGTGCCAGCAGCTCGGCGGTCTACAATGAGCAGTTCTTC NA TRBJ2-1 NA TRBV7-3
CASTVTGVNTEAFF TGTGCCAGTACCGTGACAGGGGTTAACACTGAAGCTTTCTTT TRBD1 TRBJ1-1 NA TRBV19
CASSSGDFNTGELFF TGCGCCAGCAGCTCCGGCGACTTTAACACCGGGGAGCTGTTTTTT NA TRBJ2-2 NA TRBV4-1
CASSLIGGSQLSSYNEQFF TGTGCCAGCAGCTTAATTGGAGGGTCCCAACTGAGCTCCTACAATGAGCAGTTCTTC NA TRBJ2-1 NA TRBV7-9
CASSLDSRYSNTEAFF TGTGCCAGCAGCTTAGACAGTCGGTATTCGAACACTGAAGCTTTCTTT NA TRBJ1-1 NA TRBV7-9
CASSLFTAYGYTF TGCGCCAGCAGCTTGTTTACAGCTTATGGCTACACCTTC NA TRBJ1-2 NA TRBV5-1
CASSFGGANEKLFF TGTGCCAGCAGCTTCGGGGGAGCTAATGAAAAACTGTTTTTT NA TRBJ1-4 NA TRBV7-9
CASRFAAADTQYF TGTGCCAGCAGGTTCGCGGCTGCAGATACGCAGTATTTT NA TRBJ2-3 NA TRBV14
CASSQSANTGELFF TGCGCCAGCAGCCAGTCGGCGAACACCGGGGAGCTGTTTTTT NA TRBJ2-2 NA TRBV4-1
CASSFTAGGYEQYF TGTGCCAGCAGCTTCACAGCAGGGGGCTACGAGCAGTACTTC TRBD1 TRBJ2-7 NA TRBV11-1
CASSLGTPTDTQYF TGCGCCAGCAGCTTGGGGACTCCCACAGATACGCAGTATTTT NA TRBJ2-3 NA TRBV5-1
CSGQGYGELFF TGCAGCGGACAGGGATACGGGGAGCTGTTTTTT TRBD1 TRBJ2-2 NA TRBV29-1
CASSAGQPSYGYTF TGTGCCAGCAGTGCTGGACAGCCAAGCTATGGCTACACCTTC NA TRBJ1-2 NA TRBV2
CASSYSGGKSYEQYF TGTGCCAGCAGTTACTCCGGCGGCAAATCCTACGAGCAGTACTTC NA TRBJ2-7 NA TRBV6-5
CASSSRDRGYGYTF TGTGCCAGCAGCTCGCGGGACAGGGGCTATGGCTACACCTTC TRBD1 TRBJ1-2 NA TRBV7-2
CASSFSGVGEAFF TGCGCCAGCAGCTTTTCAGGGGTGGGTGAAGCTTTCTTT NA TRBJ1-1 NA TRBV5-1
CASSSWADPTDTQYF TGTGCCAGCAGCTCATGGGCAGACCCCACAGATACGCAGTATTTT NA TRBJ2-3 NA TRBV11-1
CASSSYGGGGESYGYTF TGTGCCAGCAGTTCCTACGGTGGAGGGGGCGAGAGCTATGGCTACACCTTC TRBD1 TRBJ1-2 NA TRBV2
CASSLETPNYGYTF TGCGCCAGCAGTCTCGAGACTCCAAACTATGGCTACACCTTC NA TRBJ1-2 NA TRBV5-1
CSVEDGGAGTEAFF TGCAGCGTTGAAGATGGGGGCGCGGGCACTGAAGCTTTCTTT NA TRBJ1-1 NA TRBV29-1
CASSAELTGGGGYTF TGTGCCAGCAGCGCGGAACTAACAGGGGGCGGTGGCTACACCTTC TRBD1 TRBJ1-2 NA TRBV5-4
CASSHMDRVESNSPLHF TGCGCCAGCAGCCATATGGACAGGGTGGAAAGTAATTCACCCCTCCACTTT TRBD1 TRBJ1-6 NA TRBV4-1
CASSYDRAKNIQYF TGTGCCAGCAGTTACGACAGGGCCAAAAACATTCAGTACTTC NA TRBJ2-4 once TRBV6-6
CASSLSGGNSPLHF TGTGCCAGCAGCTTAAGTGGGGGCAATTCACCCCTCCACTTT NA TRBJ1-6 NA TRBV7-8
CASSFSGGAGDEQFF TGCGCCAGCAGCTTTAGCGGGGGGGCTGGGGATGAGCAGTTCTTC TRBD2 TRBJ2-1 NA TRBV5-1
CASASLRASSQPQHF TGTGCCAGCGCCAGCTTGAGGGCTTCTAGCCAGCCCCAGCATTTT NA TRBJ1-5 NA TRBV2
CASSPGHLYEQYF TGTGCCAGCAGTCCCGGACATCTCTACGAGCAGTACTTC NA TRBJ2-7 once TRBV6-1
CASSYFTGKGTKNIQYF TGTGCCAGCAGTTACTTCACAGGGAAGGGGACCAAAAACATTCAGTACTTC NA TRBJ2-4 NA TRBV6-2/TRBV6-3
CASSPGLAGYANIQYF TGTGCCAGCAGCCCAGGACTAGCGGGGTACGCAAACATTCAGTACTTC TRBD2 TRBJ2-4 NA TRBV7-6
CATSFGVSNEKLFF TGTGCCACCAGTTTCGGGGTAAGTAATGAAAAACTGTTTTTT NA TRBJ1-4 NA TRBV24-1